This T cell receptor (beta chain) was captured by sequencing in a study of read filtering for tumor transcriptome and immune sequencing (dated by TCRdb to about 2020). Study-wide context: The cohort was composed of approximately 17 male and 14 to 15 female patients, with a mean age of approximately 70 years and an age range of roughly 45 to 90. By revised international staging, 8 or 9 patients were R-ISS I, about 16 were R-ISS II and about seven were R-ISS III. TCR repertoires obtained by targeted immune repertoire sequencing and by bulk whole-transcriptome sequencing performed on the same bone marrow samples were compared. TCR-region mapped reads per sample ranged from about 4 to 10.27 million with IR-seq versus only 85 to 1273 with RNA-seq. After DNase treatment, whole-transcriptome libraries were prepared using the TruSeq RNA Access Library Prep Kit. A main aim was a read-filtering strategy for immune repertoire data, specifically whether clonotypes supported by a single read should be removed. Overall study outcomes, separate from this receptor: Removing single-read clonotypes increased the correlation between IR-seq and RNA-seq shared clonotype proportions. Compared with RNA-seq, IR-seq captured clonotypes at much greater depth and more reliably, and a smaller IR-seq throughput was enough to identify most of the shared clonotypes. Single-read clonotypes made up roughly four fifths of clonotypes but roughly 3.5% of total reads in IR-seq, and roughly 75% of clonotypes and 35% to 55% of reads in RNA-seq. Rather than purified T cells, the sorted CD138-negative fraction was a mixed bone marrow immune population.

Notes on this clonotype: Its recognized antigen is unknown. Qualities for individual bases were not recorded, and no much larger clone is one base off.

The germline V gene gives CDR1 as SGHVS and CDR2 as FQNEAQ. Trimming costs V 3 bases and J 6 bases, and their ends lie 19 bases apart. The CDR3 spans 16 residues, from the cysteine through the phenylalanine. Only CDR3 DNA is held: 48 bases, read in frame from base 1. Bone marrow was sampled from every patient at the time of active disease. Ficoll-Hypaque density gradient centrifugation was used to isolate the bone marrow mononuclear cells. CD138-negative cells were obtained by negative selection after labeling with CD138 magnetic microbeads on a MACS separator, removing myeloma plasma cells. The purity of the isolated cells was checked by flow cytometry with CD138 antibodies on an Attune NxT. TRIzol reagent was used to extract total RNA, and a NanoDrop spectrophotometer was used to quantify the extracted RNA. Paired RNA-seq and IR-seq were performed on the CD138-negative bone marrow sample of each patient.

TCR libraries were built from 300 to 450 ng RNA with the Immunoverse kit, using molecular barcoded adaptors covering alpha/delta and beta/gamma chains. The same RNA used for transcriptome sequencing was used for TCR library preparation. TCR libraries were sequenced on an Illumina HiSeq 4000 with 2 x 150 cycles. Concerning the study's data processing: MiXCR aligned TCR reads to human V, D, J and C references and assembled the aligned reads into CDR3 clonotypes, with quality filtering and error correction included. The tcR package in R was used to analyze clonotype counts and gene usage diversity. For inspection of raw mapping reads, RNA-seq reads were mapped by STAR aligner version 2.5.3a onto GRCh37 of the human genome. To test how sequencing depth affects detected clonotypes, IR-seq fastq files were randomly downsampled with Seqtk 1.3. TCRdb reran the public reads through fastp at Q25 and MiXCR, keeping productive beta chains. All rows with the same CDR3 protein become a single entry with the most common DNA and genes. V and J calls and clone size were set by TCRdb, not the authors. Within this sample are 120,000 or so distinct CDR3 sequences, with approximately 12% of them counted one time only. About 11% of the sample rests with the top ten.

Recombination joined TRBV7-8 with TRBJ2-3; tentative D gene TRBD1, with 7 bases matching. This clonotype originated in a donor at least 40 years old with multiple myeloma. The sequenced sample was a population of CD138-negative cells sorted from bone marrow. The cell subset or site label on this specimen signifies: bone marrow mononuclear cells depleted of CD138+ plasma/myeloma cells by negative magnetic selection. The DNA reads TGTGCCAGCAGCTTGACAGGGACTGGAGCAATGGATACGCAGTATTTT. This sequence encodes CASSLTGTGAMDTQYF. The entire variable domain, with the stretches around the CDR3 drawn from the reference TRBV7-8 and TRBJ2-3 proteins, is GAGVSQSPRYKVAKRGQDVALRCDPISGHVSLFWYQQALGQGPEFLTYFQNEAQLDKSGLPSDRFFAERPEGSVSTLKIQRTQQEDSAVYLCASSLTGTGAMDTQYFGPGTRLTVL.